This T cell receptor (beta chain) came from a study of CD8+CD57+ T cells in acquired aplastic anemia. Study observations and caveats: Patients had fewer than 35 CD8+ CDR3 sequences in common with controls (the shared set).

Germline V lookup: CDR1 KGHDR, CDR2 SFDVKD. Trimming left V 11 bases short and J 4 bases short, with 20 bases between. This CDR3 region has 15 residues. Points on this clonotype: Its antigen is not known.

Profiles of TCR beta VDJ and CDR3 were generated from a genomic DNA template. In TCRdb, the reads were re-called with MiXCR into one record per CDR3 protein. The table records roughly 180,000 distinct CDR3 sequences, 64% of them present only once. The clonotype comes from a human donor with severe aplastic anemia or a healthy control (not recorded which). The sample taken for sequencing was sorted CD4+, CD8+, or CD8+CD57+ T cells (not recorded which) from PBMCs. The chain carries TRBV24-1 and TRBJ2-1; no clear D gene. The CDR3 protein is CASSQDFADYNEQFF. CDR3 in DNA: TGTGCCAGCAGCCAAGATTTTGCAGATTACAATGAGCAGTTCTTC.